The TCR beta chain described here comes from a study of T cells after yellow fever vaccination. Study in general: Those fractions that held only low numbers of cells were prepared using the SMART-Seq v4 Ultra Low Input RNA kit.

Findings and limits, study-wide: By day 5 rather than day 15, the secondary response had peaked, though it was weaker. Booster samples showed a return of most primary-vaccination clones (around 96% CD4, around 88% CD8).

In its sample, this clonotype was seen a few times. Antigen unknown. A process of 5'RACE template switching, which added a universal primer site and UMIs, was used to make TCR cDNA. TCRdb called the 5' RACE reads again in MiXCR, with one record for every CDR3 protein. The sample holds about 340,000 distinct CDR3 sequences, 3.5% to 4.5% seen once. CDR3 size: 14 residues. V shed 3 bases and J shed 3 bases, with 13 bases lying between them. Germline values: CDR1 SGHNT, CDR2 YYREEE (reference sequence). The sequencing used PBMCs, collected 5 days after the yellow fever booster vaccination. This sequence originates from a man younger than 35 who received the YFV17D yellow fever vaccine. V and J are TRBV5-4 and TRBJ2-7; a possible D gene is TRBD1 (6 bases). CDR3 sequence reads: CASSSVQGLYEQYF. In DNA form, the CDR3 reads TGTGCCAGCAGCTCGGTCCAGGGGCTCTACGAGCAGTACTTC.